This T cell receptor beta chain was profiled in a study of CXCR3-negative and CXCR3-positive naive CD8 T cells (dated by TCRdb to the late 2010s). Study-level background: Approximately 130 million TRB reads were obtained in total, roughly 1.5 +/- 0.3 million reads per library. For the TRBV-TRBJ cluster analysis, the naive subsets came from about 5 donors, while the memory cells came from 3 donors. Diversity and physicochemical repertoire analyses covered under twelve donors pooled from two independent experiments. Summary of the overall study and its limitations: Repertoire diversity was comparably high in both naive subsets but much lower in memory CD8+ T cells. Freshly isolated PBMCs were used for most assays because CXCR3 expression partially decreased after cryopreservation. Within the same donor, TRBV-TRBJ usage looked similar between naive CXCR3-negative and CXCR3-positive cells, but memory cells had distinct patterns. Because surface CD5, which has been linked to self-reactivity in mice, was comparable between naive subsets, TCR interaction strength was also inferred from TRB CDR3 physicochemical properties.

For every CD8+ T cell subset, over 250,000 cells were flow-sorted straight into RLT lysis buffer, and each subset was sorted in triplicate. Peripheral blood mononuclear cells were isolated from buffy coats by standard density gradient centrifugation. Total RNA was extracted from sorted cells using an RNeasy Mini Kit. Of note for this clonotype: The antigen this receptor binds is unknown.

Instrument used: NextSeq 550. The Human TCR Profiling Kit (MiLaboratory) was used to prepare UMI-labeled 5' RACE TRB cDNA libraries. The full amount of extracted RNA was used for cDNA synthesis, and the full amount of resulting cDNA was used for PCR amplification. Libraries were prepared in parallel with an identical number of PCR cycles. The study's processing was this. MIGEC and MiXCR extracted about 50,000 +/- 10,000 unique UMI-labeled TRB cDNA molecules per library, requiring at least two reads per UMI. On average, 40,000 +/- 10,000 functional in-frame TRB CDR3 nucleotide clonotypes lacking stop codons were found per library. Diversity metrics, including normalized Shannon-Wiener and Chao1, were computed in VDJtools after downsampling to 5000 UMI-labeled TRB molecules per sample. VDJtools was used to calculate clonotype-size-weighted physicochemical properties of the central five CDR3 residues, namely interaction energy, strength, volume and Kidera factor 4. The reads, reprocessed by TCRdb, yield one row per CDR3 protein sequence and no DNA. Clone size and V and J calls follow TCRdb, not the original study. This sample's table carries approximately 52,000 distinct CDR3 sequences. The top ten clones comprise 20% of the sample.

From a lookup of the germline V gene, CDR1 and CDR2 are LGHNA and YNFKEQ. The CDR3 covers 13 residues, taking in both the cysteine and the phenylalanine. No nucleotide data were recorded. The clonotype comes from a human donor in good health. Some clones in this sample may be carry-over from other donors' samples. This sequence uses TRBV4-2 and TRBJ2-5. The sequenced sample consisted of memory CD8+ T cells from blood. Read against the paper, the sample's cell subset or site label means: conventional CD8+ memory T cells (TMEM), sorted as controls. CDR3 sequence: CASSQEFPETQYF.